One sample yielded the 10 T cell receptor beta chains listed below, sequenced in a study of cytomegalovirus exposure and HLA in healthy donors. Primers included in the PCR were 60 Vbeta and 13 Jbeta primers. TCRdb's copy holds only in-frame clones and misses some; the assay was immunoSEQ multiplex PCR. The sample records approximately 100,000 clones, 60% to 85% being singletons. Sequencing used PBMCs. The receptor set was obtained from a man in his sixties in good health and CMV-seropositive.

V usage is TRBV29-1 and J usage is TRBJ1-4; D unresolved. The CDR3 totals 11 residues. Germline values: CDR1 SQVTM, CDR2 ANQGSEA. V gave up 0 bases and J gave up 10 bases, with 6 bases separating them. The CDR3 is CSVEEGGKLFF. CDR3 DNA sequence: TGCAGCGTTGAAGAAGGCGGAAAACTGTTTTTT.

This chain uses TRBV4-2 with TRBJ1-3, with D perhaps TRBD1 (6 bases). The V gene's germline CDR1 is LGHNA and CDR2 YNFKEQ. CDR3 length: 16 residues. V was shortened by 2 bases and J by 0 bases, with 11 bases between the two germline ends. The CDR3 loop is CASSQLGHISGNTIYF. CDR3 coding DNA: TGTGCCAGCAGCCAATTGGGACACATCTCTGGAAACACCATATATTTT.

The count of this clone is one. The chain combines TRBV29-1 with TRBJ2-5; tentatively, D is TRBD1 (6 bases). Germline values: CDR1 SQVTM, CDR2 ANQGSEA. Between the trimmed V and J ends, which lost 4 bases and 3 bases, there was a span of 15 bases. This CDR3 spans 14 amino acids. The DNA of the CDR3 is TGCAGCGTTGGGGTGGGGGCAGTGGAAGAGACCCAGTACTTC. Its translation: CSVGVGAVEETQYF. Drawing the rest from reference TRBV29-1 and TRBJ2-5, the complete variable domain is SAVISQKPSRDICQRGTSLTIQCQVDSQVTMMFWYRQQPGQSLTLIATANQGSEATYESGFVIDKFPISRPNLTFSTLTVSNMSPEDSSIYLCSVGVGAVEETQYFGPGTRLLVL.

A few counts support this clone. This chain uses TRBV6-5 with TRBJ1-2; 7 nucleotides match TRBD1. Germline CDR1 reads MNHEY; CDR2 reads SVGAGI. The CDR3 covers 14 residues. Germline trimming cut 5 bases from V and 4 bases from J; bases unmatched to any gene: 7. The CDR3 DNA follows: TGTGCCAGCAGTACCCAGGGGGGACGCTATGGCTACACCTTC. Encoded protein: CASSTQGGRYGYTF.

This clone occurred once. The rearrangement uses TRBV27 and TRBJ2-5; TRBD2 matches at 7 bases. TRBJ2-7 matches the DNA end more closely, so the J call is doubtful. Per the germline V gene, CDR1 is MNHEY and CDR2 is SMNVEV (reference sequence). This CDR3 has 13 residues. CDR3 nucleotides: TGTGCCAGCAGTTTATTGGGAGGGTTCGAGCAGTACTTC. It codes for CASSLLGGFEQYF.

A few counts support this clone. J is TRBJ2-2 and V is TRBV7-9; tentatively, D is TRBD1 (5 bases). The CDR3 is 15 amino acids. CDR1 and CDR2 from the germline V gene are SEHNR and FQNEAQ (reference sequence). The V end lost 3 bases, the J end lost 5 bases, and 13 bases lay between the germline ends. CDR3 bases: TGTGCCAGCAGCTTTGGCCCAGGGTCAACCGGGGAGCTGTTTTTT. Amino acids: CASSFGPGSTGELFF.

V and J are TRBV30 and TRBJ1-2; TRBD1 might be the D (6 bases). This CDR3 has 13 residues. Trimming cost V 0 bases and J 8 bases, with 13 bases left between them. Germline lookup yields CDR1 GTSNPN and CDR2 SVGIG (reference sequence). The CDR3 DNA is TGTGCCTGGAGTGTATCGACAGGTCTAGGCTACACCTTC. It is translated as CAWSVSTGLGYTF.

The sample holds a few counts of this clone. The V and J genes are TRBV6-1 and TRBJ2-3, with D perhaps matching TRBD2 (5 bases). V lost 7 bases, J lost 0 bases, and 11 bases lay in between. CDR1 is MNHNS and CDR2 is SASEGT in the germline V gene. The CDR3 consists of 14 residues. CDR3 sequence (DNA): TGTGCCAGCAAGGAGGCGACGAGCACAGATACGCAGTATTTT. Its translation is CASKEATSTDTQYF.

This clone was detected only a few times. The V call is TRBV5-1, the J call TRBJ1-1, with 7 bases identical to TRBD1. V lost 4 bases to trimming and J lost 2 bases; unmatched junction nucleotides: 8. This CDR3 comprises 15 residues. Germline values: CDR1 SGHRS, CDR2 YFSETQ. The CDR3 spells CASSVTGQRNTEAFF. CDR3 in DNA: TGCGCCAGCAGCGTAACGGGACAGAGAAACACTGAAGCTTTCTTT.

The gene calls are TRBV5-1 and TRBJ2-1; 7 bases are a match to TRBD2. V dropped 0 bases and J dropped 5; count of bases not matched to a gene: 8. CDR1 is SGHRS and CDR2 is YFSETQ in the germline V gene. The CDR3 has 16 amino acids. Here the CDR3 DNA reads TGCGCCAGCAGCTTGGTTCCAGCGGGGTCCAACAATGAGCAGTTCTTC. The encoded protein is CASSLVPAGSNNEQFF.